These 17 T cell receptor beta chains originate from one sample sequenced in a study of shared clonotypes between healthy human individuals. Generated by immunoSEQ multiplex PCR, the TCRdb table keeps only in-frame clones and is missing some. Here the sample spans some 1.5 million clones, roughly 96% being singletons. Specimen: naive CD4+ T cells sorted from blood. Subset indicated: CD45RA+ positively selected. The receptors were gathered from a man between 25 and 39 years old in good health.

This clone appeared a single time. The chain couples TRBV6-5 to TRBJ2-5; D is ambiguous. Germline V gives CDR1 MNHEY, CDR2 SVGAGI. The CDR3 sequence is 11 residues long. The V gene lost 4 bases and the J gene lost 5 bases, with 5 bases spanning the gap. CDR3 in amino acids: CASSWRETQYF. DNA for the CDR3: TGTGCCAGCAGTTGGCGGGAGACCCAGTACTTC.

The V gene is TRBV27, the J gene TRBJ1-1; D not resolved. The CDR3 has 15 amino acids. Trimming left V 2 bases short and J 0 bases short, with 10 bases between. Germline V gives CDR1 MNHEY, CDR2 SMNVEV (reference sequence). As DNA, the CDR3 is TGTGCCAGCAGTTTAAGACCGTATGTGAACACTGAAGCTTTCTTT. This sequence encodes CASSLRPYVNTEAFF.

V and J are TRBV7-3 and TRBJ2-7, with TRBD1 identical over 8 bases. V shed 3 bases and J 0 bases; nucleotides not matched to a gene: 4. The CDR3 extends over 15 amino acids. Per the germline V gene, CDR1 is SGHTA and CDR2 is FQGTGA. CDR3 amino acids: CASSLGTGLSYEQYF. CDR3 in DNA: TGTGCCAGCAGCTTGGGGACAGGCCTCTCCTACGAGCAGTACTTC.

V usage is TRBV5-6 and J usage is TRBJ1-3, with D hard to call. The germline V and J ends were trimmed by 0 bases and 3 bases, with 10 bases remaining between them. CDR1 SGHDT and CDR2 YYEEEE come from the germline V gene. This CDR3 spans 15 amino acids. Here the CDR3 DNA reads TGTGCCAGCAGCTTGGTCCGCTTAAATGGAAACACCATATATTTT. Its protein product is CASSLVRLNGNTIYF. The full variable domain, with the rest looked up from reference TRBV5-6 and TRBJ1-3, is DAGVTQSPTHLIKTRGQQVTLRCSPKSGHDTVSWYQQALGQGPQFIFQYYEEEERQRGNFPDRFSGHQFPNYSSELNVNALLLGDSALYLCASSLVRLNGNTIYFGEGSWLTVV.

The chain carries TRBV29-1 and TRBJ2-5, with 9 bases fitting TRBD1. With V trimmed by 4 bases and J by 2 bases, 5 bases remained unmatched. The germline V gene encodes CDR1 SQVTM and CDR2 ANQGSEA. The CDR3 runs 14 residues. DNA of the CDR3: TGCAGCGTTGTCGACAGGGGGTTACAAGAGACCCAGTACTTC. Its translation: CSVVDRGLQETQYF. Combining the CDR3 with reference TRBV29-1 and TRBJ2-5 gives the whole variable domain SAVISQKPSRDICQRGTSLTIQCQVDSQVTMMFWYRQQPGQSLTLIATANQGSEATYESGFVIDKFPISRPNLTFSTLTVSNMSPEDSSIYLCSVVDRGLQETQYFGPGTRLLVL.

The V and J genes are TRBV10-1 and TRBJ2-2; no clear D. Trimming stripped 5 bases from V and 1 base from J, with 8 bases between. The CDR3 is 14 amino acids. Germline V gene data show CDR1 as WNHNN and CDR2 as SYGVQD (reference sequence). The CDR3: CASSRSQNTGELFF. The CDR3, as DNA: TGCGCCAGCAGTAGGTCCCAGAACACCGGGGAGCTGTTTTTT.

Of note for this clone: Other nucleotide sequences in the sample specify the same CDR3. This chain connects TRBV9 to TRBJ1-1, with D possibly being TRBD1 (6 bases). V was shortened by 2 bases and J by 0 bases, with 8 bases between the two germline ends. This CDR3 is 14 amino acids long. CDR1 is SGDLS and CDR2 is YYNGEE in the germline V gene. The CDR3 sequence is CASSVDSMNTEAFF. In nucleotides, the CDR3 is TGTGCCAGCAGCGTGGACAGCATGAACACTGAAGCTTTCTTT.

V and J are TRBV5-4 and TRBJ2-7; perhaps TRBD2 as D (6 bases). Germline-derived CDR1 and CDR2 are SGHNT and YYREEE (reference sequence). With 4 bases removed from V and 2 bases from J, the gap between germline ends came to 10 bases. The CDR3 runs 13 residues. The CDR3: CASSRGVTYEQYF. DNA for the CDR3: TGTGCCAGCAGCCGCGGGGTGACCTACGAGCAGTACTTC.

This sequence joins TRBV5-1 and TRBJ2-1, with D uncertain. Germline CDR1 is SGHRS and CDR2 is YFSETQ. The CDR3 runs to 17 residues. The V end lost 7 bases, the J end lost 1 base, and 21 bases lay between the germline ends. This chain's CDR3 is CASENPLATGSYNEQFF. In DNA form, the CDR3 reads TGCGCCAGCGAAAACCCTTTAGCAACCGGATCCTACAATGAGCAGTTCTTC.

The J gene is TRBJ2-2, the V gene TRBV18; D is uncertain. The germline gives CDR1 KGHSH, CDR2 LQKENI. V was pared by 3 bases and J by 5 bases, with 13 bases between. The CDR3 length is 15 residues. The CDR3 loop reads CASSPPPKFTGELFF. Written as DNA, the CDR3 is TGTGCCAGCTCACCGCCACCGAAATTTACCGGGGAGCTGTTTTTT.

The chain couples TRBV28 to TRBJ1-5; TRBD1 aligns across 7 bases. Germline V gene lookup returns CDR1 MDHEN and CDR2 SYDVKM. The CDR3 is 16 residues long. The J segment lost 3 bases and the V segment lost 3 bases, leaving 8 bases of the junction unmatched. In nucleotides, the CDR3 is TGTGCCAGCAGTTTGCGGGTGGGACAGAACAATCAGCCCCAGCATTTT. The encoded protein is CASSLRVGQNNQPQHF.

The chain has TRBV4-2 and TRBJ2-6, with 7 bases fitting TRBD2. CDR1 LGHNA and CDR2 YNFKEQ come from the germline V gene. The junction had 19 bases not matched to a gene; V was cut back by 4 bases and J by 1 base. CDR3 size: 21 residues. CDR3 in amino acids: CASSPPNKLGTTISGANVLTF. The DNA of the CDR3 is TGTGCCAGCAGCCCCCCGAATAAACTCGGGACTACCATTTCTGGGGCCAACGTCCTGACTTTC.

This clone occurred once. V and J are TRBV28 and TRBJ2-3, with a tentative D call TRBD2 (6 bases). Trimming shortened V by 3 bases and J by 2 bases, and 12 bases separated the two germline ends. The CDR3 sequence is 15 residues long. In germline, CDR1 is MDHEN, CDR2 SYDVKM. CDR3 sequence reads: CASSFLAEHTDTQYF. For the CDR3, the DNA is TGTGCCAGCAGTTTTTTAGCGGAACACACAGATACGCAGTATTTT. Full variable domain (missing parts from reference TRBV28 and TRBJ2-3): DVKVTQSSRYLVKRTGEKVFLECVQDMDHENMFWYRQDPGLGLRLIYFSYDVKMKEKGDIPEGYSVSREKKERFSLILESASTNQTSMYLCASSFLAEHTDTQYFGPGTRLTVL.

The rearrangement uses TRBV6-6 and TRBJ1-5; 9 bases agree with TRBD1. Germline assignment: CDR1 MNHNY and CDR2 SVGAGI (reference sequence). The CDR3 contains 15 residues. Trimming cost V 4 bases and J 6 bases; bases outside gene matches: 7. CDR3 DNA sequence: TGTGCCAGCAGTTCCAACAGGGGGCCCAGTCAGCCCCAGCATTTT. This codes for CASSSNRGPSQPQHF.

This chain links TRBV7-9 with TRBJ1-3, with D hard to call. This CDR3 contains 19 residues. The V gene lost 7 bases and the J gene lost 0 bases, with 25 bases spanning the gap. The germline gives CDR1 SEHNR, CDR2 FQNEAQ (reference sequence). CDR3 nucleotide sequence: TGTGCCAGCATCGCGACCGCAGAAGCAATATTCCCCTCTGGAAACACCATATATTTT. The encoded protein is CASIATAEAIFPSGNTIYF.

In the case of this clone: Other DNA sequences in the same sample also yield this CDR3. This sequence joins TRBV18 and TRBJ1-2, with 7 bases aligning to TRBD1. Germline CDR1 KGHSH, CDR2 LQKENI. CDR3 length equals 14 residues. Trimming removed 2 bases from V and 1 base from J; junction bases left unmatched: 1. The CDR3 DNA follows: TGTGCCAGCTCACCAGCAGGGGGTAACTATGGCTACACCTTC. Protein sequence: CASSPAGGNYGYTF.

The chain carries TRBV12-5 and TRBJ2-2; D might be TRBD1 (6 bases). V lost 1 base and J lost 7, with 7 bases in between. There are 13 residues in the CDR3. The germline V gene has CDR1 LGHNT and CDR2 FRNRAP. CDR3: CASGLAQGGELFF. The CDR3 coding sequence is TGTGCTAGTGGTTTGGCACAGGGCGGGGAGCTGTTTTTT.